The sequence of this T cell receptor (beta chain) was determined in a study of tumor-infiltrating lymphocytes in primary liver carcinoma. Researchers generated TCR beta cDNA from about 0.5 ug of total RNA, relying on a constant-region primer. Nested multiplex PCR, run for three rounds with slightly modified ARM-PCR, yielded TCR beta libraries. A C-beta reverse primer was combined with TRBV1-TRBV30 forward primers in the first two PCR rounds, and each round had 9 to 10 cycles. MiXCR, run by TCRdb on the multiplex PCR reads, gives a single entry per CDR3 protein. The table lists about 310,000 distinct CDR3 sequences, more than 55% of them singletons. Findings and limits, study-wide: Tumors carried a top-250-clone fraction significantly exceeding that of blood (p = 0.039).

Unsorted whole blood yielded the blood RNA, and germline DNA was also extracted. The CDR3 runs 17 residues. Germline trimming cut 2 bases from V and 5 bases from J; bases unmatched to any gene: 13. This clonotype was counted between two and nine times. Its antigen is as yet unknown. The specimen sequenced was peripheral blood. This chain connects TRBV12-3 or TRBV12-4 to TRBJ2-7; TRBD1 matches at 9 bases. The source of this sequence is a woman in her twenties or thirties with primary liver carcinoma and hepatitis B virus infection. CDR3 residues: CASSLSSRGTGRHEQYF. The CDR3 DNA sequence: TGTGCCAGCAGTTTATCCTCCCGCGGGACAGGGAGGCACGAGCAGTACTTC.